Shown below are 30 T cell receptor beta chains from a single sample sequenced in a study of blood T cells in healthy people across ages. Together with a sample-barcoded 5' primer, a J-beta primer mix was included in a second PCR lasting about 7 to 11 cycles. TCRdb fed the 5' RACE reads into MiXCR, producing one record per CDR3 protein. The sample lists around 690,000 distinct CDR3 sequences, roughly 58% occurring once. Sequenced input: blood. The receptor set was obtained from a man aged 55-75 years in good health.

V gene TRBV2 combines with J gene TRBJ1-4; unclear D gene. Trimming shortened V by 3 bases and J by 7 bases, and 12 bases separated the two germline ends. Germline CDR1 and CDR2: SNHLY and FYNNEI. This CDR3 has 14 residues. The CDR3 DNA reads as TGTGCCAGCAGTGAGAGTCTCTGGGGTGAAAAACTGTTTTTT. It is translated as CASSESLWGEKLFF.

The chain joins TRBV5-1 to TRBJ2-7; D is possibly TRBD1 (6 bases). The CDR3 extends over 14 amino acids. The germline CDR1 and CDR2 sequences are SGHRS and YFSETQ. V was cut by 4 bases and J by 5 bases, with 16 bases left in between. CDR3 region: CASSPYRATNEQYF. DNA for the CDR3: TGCGCCAGCAGCCCGTACAGGGCGACGAACGAGCAGTACTTC.

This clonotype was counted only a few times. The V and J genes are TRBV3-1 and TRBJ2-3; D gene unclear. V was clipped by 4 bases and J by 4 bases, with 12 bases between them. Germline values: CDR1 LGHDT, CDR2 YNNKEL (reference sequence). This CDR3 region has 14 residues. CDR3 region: CASSLRTAPDTQYF. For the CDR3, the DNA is TGTGCCAGCAGCCTACGGACCGCTCCAGATACGCAGTATTTT.

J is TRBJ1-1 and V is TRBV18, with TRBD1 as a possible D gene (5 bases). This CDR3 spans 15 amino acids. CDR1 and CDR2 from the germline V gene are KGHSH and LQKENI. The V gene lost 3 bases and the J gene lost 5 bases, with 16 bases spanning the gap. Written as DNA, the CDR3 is TGTGCCAGCTCACCGGGGGAAATCATGGGGACTGAAGCTTTCTTT. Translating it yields CASSPGEIMGTEAFF. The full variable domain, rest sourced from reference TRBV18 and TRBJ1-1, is NAGVMQNPRHLVRRRGQEARLRCSPMKGHSHVYWYRQLPEEGLKFMVYLQKENIIDESGMPKERFSAEFPKEGPSILRIQQVVRGDSAAYFCASSPGEIMGTEAFFGQGTRLTVV.

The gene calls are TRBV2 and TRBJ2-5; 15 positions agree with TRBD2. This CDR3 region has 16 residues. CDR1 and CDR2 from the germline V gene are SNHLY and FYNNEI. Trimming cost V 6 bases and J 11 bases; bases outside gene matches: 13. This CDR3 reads CASRDGTSGGWDEQYF. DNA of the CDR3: TGTGCCAGCAGAGACGGGACTAGCGGGGGGTGGGATGAGCAGTACTTC.

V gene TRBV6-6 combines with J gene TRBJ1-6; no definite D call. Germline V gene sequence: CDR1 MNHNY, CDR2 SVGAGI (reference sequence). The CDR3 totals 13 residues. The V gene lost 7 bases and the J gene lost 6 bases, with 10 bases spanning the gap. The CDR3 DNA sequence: TGTGCCAGCACCTATGGTTTTAATTCACCCCTCCACTTT. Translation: CASTYGFNSPLHF.

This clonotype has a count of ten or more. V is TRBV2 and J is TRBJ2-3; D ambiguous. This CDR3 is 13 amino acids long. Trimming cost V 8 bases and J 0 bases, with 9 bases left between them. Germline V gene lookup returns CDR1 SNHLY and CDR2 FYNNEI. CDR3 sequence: CASLRISTDTQYF. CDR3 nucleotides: TGTGCCAGCCTCAGAATAAGCACAGATACGCAGTATTTT.

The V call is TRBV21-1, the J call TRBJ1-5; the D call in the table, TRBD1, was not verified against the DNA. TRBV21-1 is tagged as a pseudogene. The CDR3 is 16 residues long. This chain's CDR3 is CASSKRDRGDSQPQHF. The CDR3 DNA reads TGTGCCAGCAGCAAAAGGGACAGGGGAGACAGTCAGCCCCAGCATTTT.

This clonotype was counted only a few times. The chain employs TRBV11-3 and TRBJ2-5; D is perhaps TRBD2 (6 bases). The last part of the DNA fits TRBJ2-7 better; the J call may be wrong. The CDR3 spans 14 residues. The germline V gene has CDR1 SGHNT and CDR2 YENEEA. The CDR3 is CASSSGGNSYEQYF. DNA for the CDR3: TGTGCCAGCAGCTCTGGGGGGAACTCCTACGAGCAGTACTTC.

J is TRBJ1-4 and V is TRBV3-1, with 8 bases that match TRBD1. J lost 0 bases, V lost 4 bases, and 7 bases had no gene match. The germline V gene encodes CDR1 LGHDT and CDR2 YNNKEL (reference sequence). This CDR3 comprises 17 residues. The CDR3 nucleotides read TGTGCCAGCAGCCCCGACAGGGGCCGGGCAACTAATGAAAAACTGTTTTTT. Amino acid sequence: CASSPDRGRATNEKLFF.

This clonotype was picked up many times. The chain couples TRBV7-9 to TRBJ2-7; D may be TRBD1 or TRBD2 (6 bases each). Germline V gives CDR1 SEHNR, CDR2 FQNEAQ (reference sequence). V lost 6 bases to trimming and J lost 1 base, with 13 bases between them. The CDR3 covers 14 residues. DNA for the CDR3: TGTGCCAGCAGTTTGGGGGGCCGGTCCTACGAGCAGTACTTC. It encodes CASSLGGRSYEQYF. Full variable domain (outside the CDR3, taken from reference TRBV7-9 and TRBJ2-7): DTGVSQNPRHKITKRGQNVTFRCDPISEHNRLYWYRQTLGQGPEFLTYFQNEAQLEKSRLLSDRFSAERPKGSFSTLEIQRTEQGDSAMYLCASSLGGRSYEQYFGPGTRLTVT.

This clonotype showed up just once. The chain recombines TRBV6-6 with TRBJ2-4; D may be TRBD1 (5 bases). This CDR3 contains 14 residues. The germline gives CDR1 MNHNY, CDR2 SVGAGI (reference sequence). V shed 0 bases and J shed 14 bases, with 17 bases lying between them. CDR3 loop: CASSYSTEPSVEYF. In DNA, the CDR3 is TGTGCCAGCAGTTACTCGACAGAACCCTCAGTCGAGTACTTC.

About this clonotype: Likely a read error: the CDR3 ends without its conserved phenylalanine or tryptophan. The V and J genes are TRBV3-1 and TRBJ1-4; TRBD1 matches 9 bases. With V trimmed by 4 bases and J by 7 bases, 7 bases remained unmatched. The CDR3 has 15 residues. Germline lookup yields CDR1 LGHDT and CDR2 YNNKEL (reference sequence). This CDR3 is CASSLPGQGSEKLFV. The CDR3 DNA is TGTGCCAGCAGCCTTCCCGGACAGGGGAGTGAAAAACTGTTTGTT.

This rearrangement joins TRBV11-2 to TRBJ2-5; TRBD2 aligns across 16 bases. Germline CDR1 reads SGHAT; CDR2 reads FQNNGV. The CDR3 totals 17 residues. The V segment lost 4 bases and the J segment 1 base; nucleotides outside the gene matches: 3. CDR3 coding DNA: TGTGCCAGCAGCTCAGGGACTAGCGGGGGGGTCCAAGAGACCCAGTACTTC. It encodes CASSSGTSGGVQETQYF.

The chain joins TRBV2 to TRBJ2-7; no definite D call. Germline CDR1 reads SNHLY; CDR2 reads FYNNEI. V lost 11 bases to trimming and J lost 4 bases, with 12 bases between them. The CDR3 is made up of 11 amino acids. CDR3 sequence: CAGSLSYEQYF. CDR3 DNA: TGTGCCGGCTCACTCTCGTACGAGCAGTACTTC. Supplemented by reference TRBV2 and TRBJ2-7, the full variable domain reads EPEVTQTPSHQVTQMGQEVILRCVPISNHLYFYWYRQILGQKVEFLVSFYNNEISEKSEIFDDQFSVERPDGSNFTLKIRSTKLEDSAMYFCAGSLSYEQYFGPGTRLTVT.

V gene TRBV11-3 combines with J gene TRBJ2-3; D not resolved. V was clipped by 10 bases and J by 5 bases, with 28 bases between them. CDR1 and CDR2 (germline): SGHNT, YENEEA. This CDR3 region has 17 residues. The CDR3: CATRVYSGVGSKDTQYF. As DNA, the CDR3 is TGTGCCACCCGGGTCTACTCAGGCGTAGGGTCGAAAGATACGCAGTATTTT.

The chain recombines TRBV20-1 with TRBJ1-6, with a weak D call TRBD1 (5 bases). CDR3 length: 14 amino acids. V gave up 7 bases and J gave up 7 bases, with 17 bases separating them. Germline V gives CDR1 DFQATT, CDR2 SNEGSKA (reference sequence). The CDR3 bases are TGCAGTGTCCCTGGGACCCCCAACAATTCACCCCTCCACTTT. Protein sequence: CSVPGTPNNSPLHF.

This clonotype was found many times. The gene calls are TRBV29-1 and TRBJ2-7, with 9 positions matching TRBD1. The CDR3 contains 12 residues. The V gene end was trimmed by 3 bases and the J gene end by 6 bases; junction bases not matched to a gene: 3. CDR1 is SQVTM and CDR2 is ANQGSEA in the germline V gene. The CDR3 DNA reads TGCAGCGTTGAGGGACAGGGAGGCGAGCAGTACTTC. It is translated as CSVEGQGGEQYF.

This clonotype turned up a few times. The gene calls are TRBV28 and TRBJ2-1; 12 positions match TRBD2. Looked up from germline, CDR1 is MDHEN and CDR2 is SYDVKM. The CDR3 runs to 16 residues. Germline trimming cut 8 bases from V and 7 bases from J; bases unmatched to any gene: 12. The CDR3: CASPPGLAGGLNEQFF. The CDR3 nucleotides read TGTGCCAGCCCCCCGGGGCTAGCGGGGGGGCTGAATGAGCAGTTCTTC.

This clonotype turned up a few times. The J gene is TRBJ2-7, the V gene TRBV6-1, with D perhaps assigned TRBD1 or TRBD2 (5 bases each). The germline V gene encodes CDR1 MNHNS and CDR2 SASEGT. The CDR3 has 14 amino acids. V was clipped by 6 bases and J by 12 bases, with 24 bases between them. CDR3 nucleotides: TGTGCCAGCAGCCAATCCGGGACGAGATACGGTGCGTACTTC. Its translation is CASSQSGTRYGAYF.

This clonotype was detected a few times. The CDR3 coding sequence is TGTGCCAGCAACCAGGGAAGCGAGCAGTACTTC. Translated, it gives CASNQGSEQYF. The V call is TRBV6-5, the J call TRBJ2-7, with D tentatively TRBD1 (5 bases). Looked up from germline, CDR1 is MNHEY and CDR2 is SVGAGI. This CDR3 spans 11 amino acids. Between the trimmed V and J ends, which lost 7 bases and 6 bases, there was a span of 10 bases.

This chain's CDR3 is CSVGQGGPGANVLTF. The CDR3 nucleotides read TGCAGCGTTGGTCAGGGCGGTCCTGGGGCCAACGTCCTGACTTTC. This chain links TRBV29-1 with TRBJ2-6, with D perhaps TRBD1 (5 bases). Trimming left V 4 bases short and J 2 bases short, with 12 bases between. CDR1 and CDR2 (germline): SQVTM, ANQGSEA. CDR3 size: 15 residues.

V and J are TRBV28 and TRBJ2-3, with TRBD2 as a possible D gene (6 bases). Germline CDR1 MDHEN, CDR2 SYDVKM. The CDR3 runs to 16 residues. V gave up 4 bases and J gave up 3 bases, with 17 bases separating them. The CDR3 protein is CASSSPWRGATDTQYF. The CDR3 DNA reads TGTGCCAGCAGTTCTCCTTGGCGCGGGGCGACAGATACGCAGTATTTT. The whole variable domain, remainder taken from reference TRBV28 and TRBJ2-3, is DVKVTQSSRYLVKRTGEKVFLECVQDMDHENMFWYRQDPGLGLRLIYFSYDVKMKEKGDIPEGYSVSREKKERFSLILESASTNQTSMYLCASSSPWRGATDTQYFGPGTRLTVL.

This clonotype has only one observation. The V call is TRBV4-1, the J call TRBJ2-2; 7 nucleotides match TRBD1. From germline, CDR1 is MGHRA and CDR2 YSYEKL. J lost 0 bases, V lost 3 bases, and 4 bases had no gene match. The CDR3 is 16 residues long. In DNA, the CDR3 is TGCGCCAGCAGCCAGAACAGGGGAACGAACACCGGGGAGCTGTTTTTT. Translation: CASSQNRGTNTGELFF.

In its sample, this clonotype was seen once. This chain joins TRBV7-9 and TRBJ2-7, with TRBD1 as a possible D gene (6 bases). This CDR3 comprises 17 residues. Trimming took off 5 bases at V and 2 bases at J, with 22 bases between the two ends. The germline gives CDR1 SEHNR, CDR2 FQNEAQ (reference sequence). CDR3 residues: CASSLTDGQQRTYEQYF. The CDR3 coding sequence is TGTGCCAGCAGCCTGACCGATGGACAGCAACGCACCTACGAGCAGTACTTC.

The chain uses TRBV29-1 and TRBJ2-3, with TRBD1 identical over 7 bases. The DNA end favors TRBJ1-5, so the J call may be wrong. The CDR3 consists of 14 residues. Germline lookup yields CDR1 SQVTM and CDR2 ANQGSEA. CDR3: CSVGRGTATDTQHF. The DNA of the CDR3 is TGCAGCGTTGGACGTGGGACAGCCACAGATACGCAGCATTTT.

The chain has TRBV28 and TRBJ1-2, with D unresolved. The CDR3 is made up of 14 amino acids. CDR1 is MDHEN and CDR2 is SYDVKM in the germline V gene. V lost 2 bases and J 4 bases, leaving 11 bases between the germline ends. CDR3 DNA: TGTGCCAGCAGTTTAAGAGGGTTTCGCTATGGCTACACCTTC. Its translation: CASSLRGFRYGYTF.

This CDR3 is CASTQLAGVPKTQYF. CDR3 sequence (DNA): TGTGCCAGCACCCAGCTAGCGGGGGTACCCAAGACCCAGTACTTC. The chain is built from TRBV2 and TRBJ2-5; 10 bases are a match to TRBD2. In germline, CDR1 is SNHLY, CDR2 FYNNEI. CDR3 size: 15 residues. V shed 7 bases and J 6 bases; nucleotides not matched to a gene: 11.

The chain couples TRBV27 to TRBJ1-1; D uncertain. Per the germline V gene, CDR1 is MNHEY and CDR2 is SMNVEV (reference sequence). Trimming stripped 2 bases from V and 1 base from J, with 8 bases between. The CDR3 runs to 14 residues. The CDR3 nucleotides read TGTGCCAGCAGTTTAACCCGACAGAACACTGAAGCTTTCTTT. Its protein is CASSLTRQNTEAFF.

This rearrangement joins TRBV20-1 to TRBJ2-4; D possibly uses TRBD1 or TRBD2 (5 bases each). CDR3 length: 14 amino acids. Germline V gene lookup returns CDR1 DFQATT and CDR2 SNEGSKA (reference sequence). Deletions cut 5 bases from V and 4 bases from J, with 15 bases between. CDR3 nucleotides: TGCAGTGCTCCCTCCGGGACGCCTAAAAACATTCAGTACTTC. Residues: CSAPSGTPKNIQYF.